The rows below give T cell receptor beta chains drawn from one sample of a study of T-cell memory formation after mild COVID-19. MiXCR was run by TCRdb on the 5' RACE reads, yielding one entry per CDR3 protein. The sample has around 140,000 distinct CDR3 sequences, approximately 25% seen once; the top ten hold roughly 25%. The sequenced material came from PBMCs or a T cell subset sorted from them (not recorded which). These receptors came from an adult woman who had mild COVID-19 (a few samples of this study predate the infection). Cell type and time point are not known. Both conserved end residues are part of each CDR3. Each record gives: D gene, V gene, J gene, CDR3 protein. The D gene is left open where the match is weak.

D gene: TRBD1; V gene: TRBV11-2; J gene: TRBJ2-7; CDR3 protein: CASSLHRDRSYEQYF
D gene: NA; V gene: TRBV7-2; J gene: TRBJ2-1; CDR3 protein: CASSSLAGEQFF
D gene: NA; V gene: TRBV13; J gene: TRBJ2-5; CDR3 protein: CASSLAGERETQYF
D gene: TRBD1; V gene: TRBV7-8; J gene: TRBJ1-1; CDR3 protein: CASSSGGEEYTEAFF
D gene: NA; V gene: TRBV7-9; J gene: TRBJ2-5; CDR3 protein: CASSSLKGDQETQYF
D gene: NA; V gene: TRBV13; J gene: TRBJ2-2; CDR3 protein: CASSLAATGELFF
D gene: TRBD2; V gene: TRBV7-9; J gene: TRBJ2-7; CDR3 protein: CASSPRGGAPPYF
D gene: NA; V gene: TRBV7-3; J gene: TRBJ2-3; CDR3 protein: CASSLMAVRDTQYF
D gene: TRBD2; V gene: TRBV5-4; J gene: TRBJ2-7; CDR3 protein: CASSLRLAGGGPYEQYF
D gene: NA; V gene: TRBV20-1; J gene: TRBJ1-1; CDR3 protein: CSAQSRLYLNTEAFF
D gene: TRBD1; V gene: TRBV9; J gene: TRBJ2-2; CDR3 protein: CASSADRGPNTGELFF
D gene: NA; V gene: TRBV19; J gene: TRBJ2-7; CDR3 protein: CASSKGASEQYF
D gene: NA; V gene: TRBV6-1; J gene: TRBJ2-3; CDR3 protein: CASSEFPDTQYF
D gene: NA; V gene: TRBV4-1; J gene: TRBJ2-7; CDR3 protein: CASGGTEKIPYEQYF
D gene: TRBD1; V gene: TRBV7-9; J gene: TRBJ2-3; CDR3 protein: CASSQRTGEADTQYF
D gene: NA; V gene: TRBV7-9; J gene: TRBJ2-5; CDR3 protein: CASSLGIGSQETQYF
D gene: TRBD2; V gene: TRBV2; J gene: TRBJ2-7; CDR3 protein: CASTPRGAEEQYF
D gene: TRBD1; V gene: TRBV7-9; J gene: TRBJ2-3; CDR3 protein: CASSLREDREKPDTQYF
D gene: NA; V gene: TRBV18; J gene: TRBJ2-7; CDR3 protein: CASSPTESYEQYF
D gene: NA; V gene: TRBV20-1; J gene: TRBJ2-2; CDR3 protein: CSASLETGELFF
D gene: TRBD1; V gene: TRBV7-6; J gene: TRBJ1-1; CDR3 protein: CASSLETTGSDTEAFF
D gene: TRBD2; V gene: TRBV6-6; J gene: TRBJ2-1; CDR3 protein: CVTLAGNNEQFF
D gene: TRBD2; V gene: TRBV6-5; J gene: TRBJ2-6; CDR3 protein: CASRTTGTSGRLSGANVLTF
D gene: NA; V gene: TRBV15; J gene: TRBJ2-7; CDR3 protein: CATSRGRDRYEQYF
D gene: NA; V gene: TRBV27; J gene: TRBJ1-4; CDR3 protein: CASSLYSNEKLFF
D gene: TRBD1; V gene: TRBV27; J gene: TRBJ2-7; CDR3 protein: CASSPILGQGSHYEQYF
D gene: TRBD1; V gene: TRBV30; J gene: TRBJ2-3; CDR3 protein: CAWTYPGQDPDTQYF
D gene: NA; V gene: TRBV7-9; J gene: TRBJ2-3; CDR3 protein: CASSLHPDTQYF
D gene: NA; V gene: TRBV21-1; J gene: TRBJ2-3; CDR3 protein: CASTRAGKADTQYF
D gene: NA; V gene: TRBV4-2; J gene: TRBJ2-2; CDR3 protein: CASSYRDTLPGELFF
D gene: NA; V gene: TRBV25-1; J gene: TRBJ2-4; CDR3 protein: CASSEFLARVLYF
D gene: NA; V gene: TRBV7-9; J gene: TRBJ2-5; CDR3 protein: CASSPQMEGETQYF
D gene: TRBD1; V gene: TRBV5-5; J gene: TRBJ2-1; CDR3 protein: CASSSTGSPYNEQFF
D gene: NA; V gene: TRBV5-1; J gene: TRBJ2-5; CDR3 protein: CASSLLPGDRETQYF
D gene: TRBD1; V gene: TRBV15; J gene: TRBJ1-2; CDR3 protein: CATIGETGGAYGYTF
D gene: TRBD2; V gene: TRBV7-8; J gene: TRBJ2-5; CDR3 protein: CASSSELAGGPQETQYF
D gene: NA; V gene: TRBV12-3/TRBV12-4; J gene: TRBJ2-7; CDR3 protein: CASSSSRYEQYF
D gene: NA; V gene: TRBV4-3; J gene: TRBJ2-1; CDR3 protein: CASSQEELEGARYNEQFF
D gene: TRBD2; V gene: TRBV12-3/TRBV12-4; J gene: TRBJ2-5; CDR3 protein: CASRRAGGEQETQYF
D gene: NA; V gene: TRBV5-1; J gene: TRBJ2-3; CDR3 protein: CASSFRHRTDTQYF
D gene: TRBD1; V gene: TRBV4-3; J gene: TRBJ1-2; CDR3 protein: CASSPGTGGLYGYTF
D gene: TRBD2; V gene: TRBV2; J gene: TRBJ2-2; CDR3 protein: CASSSTASGRAPGELFF
D gene: TRBD1; V gene: TRBV4-3; J gene: TRBJ1-4; CDR3 protein: CASSQDSHSRDRNEKLFF
D gene: NA; V gene: TRBV20-1; J gene: TRBJ2-7; CDR3 protein: CSARDWGYSPYEQYF
D gene: NA; V gene: TRBV12-3/TRBV12-4; J gene: TRBJ2-1; CDR3 protein: CASSPVPYNEQFF
D gene: TRBD1; V gene: TRBV7-9; J gene: TRBJ1-1; CDR3 protein: CASRQGTPAEAFF
D gene: NA; V gene: TRBV7-9; J gene: TRBJ2-4; CDR3 protein: CASSDQLAKNIQYF
D gene: TRBD2; V gene: TRBV4-1; J gene: TRBJ2-7; CDR3 protein: CASSQEGGISGSYEQYF
D gene: TRBD2; V gene: TRBV13; J gene: TRBJ2-5; CDR3 protein: CASSSTSGGTQETQYF
D gene: NA; V gene: TRBV29-1; J gene: TRBJ1-2; CDR3 protein: CSAFSGQLSLNYGYTF
D gene: TRBD1; V gene: TRBV9; J gene: TRBJ2-4; CDR3 protein: CASSSRQGIQYF
D gene: NA; V gene: TRBV27; J gene: TRBJ2-3; CDR3 protein: CASRAWGEKDTQYF
D gene: NA; V gene: TRBV7-8; J gene: TRBJ2-2; CDR3 protein: CASSLRRDGTNTGELFF
D gene: NA; V gene: TRBV12-3/TRBV12-4; J gene: TRBJ1-5; CDR3 protein: CASSLSWDGSNQPQHF
D gene: NA; V gene: TRBV20-1; J gene: TRBJ2-7; CDR3 protein: CSASGSVTYEQYF
D gene: NA; V gene: TRBV7-9; J gene: TRBJ2-1; CDR3 protein: CASSFPGMNEQFF
D gene: NA; V gene: TRBV7-9; J gene: TRBJ2-2; CDR3 protein: CSSEIGELFF